These T cell receptor beta chains were read from a single sample in a study of cytomegalovirus exposure and HLA in healthy donors. Clones were read by immunoSEQ multiplex PCR, and TCRdb kept only the in-frame ones, dropping some. The specimen's table records approximately 140,000 clones. Sequencing used PBMCs. The receptors stem from a woman in her forties or fifties in good health and CMV-seronegative. Each CDR3 is given with its conserved first and last residue. The D gene is left open where the match is weak.

v_call	j_call	d_call	cdr3_aa	cdr3_nt
TRBV28	TRBJ2-7	NA	CASRGGGGIEQYF	TGTGCCAGCAGAGGGGGCGGAGGGATCGAGCAGTACTTC
TRBV5-1	TRBJ2-7	TRBD1	CASSIEQGAAGSSYEQYF	TGCGCCAGCAGCATCGAACAGGGGGCAGCGGGGAGCTCCTACGAGCAGTACTTC
TRBV21-1	TRBJ1-3	NA	CASSKGFRQGAKGNTIYF	TGTGCCAGCAGCAAAGGATTTAGGCAGGGGGCAAAAGGAAACACCATATATTTT
TRBV11-2	TRBJ1-1	TRBD1	CASSLEYRGMNTEAFF	TGTGCCAGCAGCTTAGAGTACAGGGGTATGAACACTGAAGCTTTCTTT
TRBV7-9	TRBJ2-7	TRBD2	CASSSPPGLADEQYF	TGTGCCAGCAGCTCGCCCCCGGGACTAGCGGACGAGCAGTACTTC
TRBV4-1	TRBJ1-4	TRBD1	CASSSPRTGNEKLFF	TGCGCCAGCAGCTCGCCCCGGACAGGGAATGAAAAACTGTTTTTT
TRBV28	TRBJ2-3	TRBD2	CASSLIRLAGSTDTQYF	TGTGCCAGCAGTTTAATTCGGCTAGCGGGGAGCACAGATACGCAGTATTTT
TRBV2	TRBJ2-5	TRBD1	CASRMQGARLETQYF	TGTGCCAGCAGAATGCAGGGGGCTCGGTTGGAGACCCAGTACTTC
TRBV9	TRBJ1-5	NA	CASSVGGDRGYQPQHF	TGTGCCAGCAGCGTAGGTGGAGACCGCGGGTATCAGCCCCAGCATTTT
TRBV7-7	TRBJ2-1	NA	CASSPLPDTNEQFF	TGTGCCAGCAGCCCTCTTCCCGATACAAATGAGCAGTTCTTC
TRBV7-6	TRBJ2-7	TRBD2	CASSLGEGGEQYF	TGTGCCAGCAGCTTAGGGGAGGGAGGCGAGCAGTACTTC
TRBV11-2	TRBJ2-2	NA	CASSPIAAGTGELFF	TGTGCCAGCAGCCCCATAGCGGCCGGCACCGGGGAGCTGTTTTTT
TRBV5-4	TRBJ2-3	TRBD1	CASSDPQGAGTDTQYF	TGTGCCAGCAGCGATCCACAGGGGGCTGGCACAGATACGCAGTATTTT
TRBV5-1	TRBJ2-3	NA	CASSLTGEDTQYF	TGCGCCAGCAGCCTGACGGGGGAAGATACGCAGTATTTT
TRBV4-1	TRBJ2-7	TRBD1	CASSQGTGNPYEQYF	TGCGCCAGCAGCCAAGGGACAGGGAATCCCTACGAGCAGTACTTC
TRBV7-3	TRBJ1-5	TRBD1	CATSGGPGQPQHF	TGTGCCACCTCAGGGGGGCCGGGTCAGCCCCAGCATTTT
TRBV27	TRBJ2-3	NA	CASSPPADTQYF	TGTGCCAGCAGTCCCCCTGCAGATACGCAGTATTTT
TRBV30	TRBJ2-7	NA	CAWSLAYEQYF	TGTGCCTGGAGTCTCGCCTACGAGCAGTACTTC
TRBV5-1	TRBJ1-2	NA	CASSYGLEGYTF	TGCGCCAGCAGCTACGGACTTGAAGGCTACACCTTC
TRBV28	TRBJ1-5	NA	CASSLSIRRQNFNQPQHF	TGTGCCAGCAGCCTTTCCATCCGGCGGCAGAACTTCAATCAGCCCCAGCATTTT
TRBV9	TRBJ1-2	NA	CASSVEGGGGPLGYTF	TGTGCCAGCAGCGTGGAGGGCGGTGGAGGGCCCCTGGGCTACACCTTC
TRBV5-1	TRBJ1-6	NA	CASSLAVGEALHF	TGCGCCAGCAGCTTGGCCGTCGGAGAGGCCCTCCACTTT
TRBV6-5	TRBJ1-1	TRBD1	CASSYGTGSEAFF	TGTGCCAGCAGTTACGGGACAGGCAGCGAAGCTTTCTTT
TRBV5-1	TRBJ2-1	TRBD2	CASSTSIGERDDNEQFF	TGCGCCAGCAGCACAAGCATTGGTGAGCGGGACGACAATGAGCAGTTCTTC
TRBV9	TRBJ2-3	TRBD1	CASSVTGYLTDTQYF	TGTGCCAGCAGCGTGACAGGGTACTTGACAGATACGCAGTATTTT
TRBV5-1	TRBJ2-3	TRBD2	CASSSGLAGNTDTQYF	TGCGCCAGCAGCAGTGGACTAGCGGGAAACACAGATACGCAGTATTTT
TRBV19	TRBJ2-1	TRBD2	CASSILTSGDNEQFF	TGTGCCAGTAGTATTCTGACTAGCGGTGACAATGAGCAGTTCTTC
TRBV27	TRBJ2-2	TRBD1	CASTPRDRVSIGTGELFF	TGTGCCAGCACCCCCCGGGACAGGGTGTCTATAGGGACAGGGGAGCTGTTTTTT
TRBV7-8	TRBJ2-3	TRBD2	CASSFSGGAPDTQYF	TGTGCCAGCAGCTTTAGCGGGGGGGCCCCAGATACGCAGTATTTT
TRBV29-1	TRBJ1-3	NA	CSVDRRGTIYF	TGCAGCGTTGATCGCCGGGGCACCATATATTTT
TRBV19	TRBJ2-2	TRBD2	CASSITSGNAGELFF	TGTGCCAGTAGTATTACTAGCGGGAATGCCGGGGAGCTGTTTTTT
TRBV28	TRBJ2-1	TRBD2	CASSLRGQDRLAGNDNEQFF	TGTGCCAGCAGTTTAAGGGGCCAGGACCGACTAGCGGGTAATGACAATGAGCAGTTCTTC
TRBV5-1	TRBJ2-7	TRBD1	CASSLVTGPYEQSF	TGCGCCAGCAGCTTGGTGACAGGGCCCTACGAGCAGTCCTTC
TRBV5-6	TRBJ1-6	TRBD1	CASSSTGVLNSPLHF	TGTGCCAGCAGCTCAACAGGGGTCCTGAATTCACCCCTCCACTTT
TRBV19	TRBJ2-5	TRBD2	CASTPLAGGLETQYF	TGTGCCAGTACCCCGCTAGCGGGGGGATTAGAGACCCAGTACTTC
TRBV5-4	TRBJ2-1	TRBD2	CATHSGGSYNEQFF	TGTGCCACCCATTCGGGGGGGTCCTACAATGAGCAGTTCTTC
TRBV7-6	TRBJ1-1	NA	CASSSRQNTEAFF	TGTGCCAGCAGCTCCCGACAGAACACTGAAGCTTTCTTT
TRBV15	TRBJ2-7	TRBD1	CATSRVSGQAEQYF	TGTGCCACCAGCAGAGTTTCGGGACAGGCCGAGCAGTACTTC
TRBV9	TRBJ2-7	TRBD2	CASSVRSGGYEQYF	TGTGCCAGCAGCGTACGAAGCGGGGGGTACGAGCAGTACTTC
TRBV4-1	TRBJ1-3	NA	CASSHAPRGTGNTIYF	TGCGCCAGCAGCCATGCCCCCCGGGGAACTGGAAACACCATATATTTT
TRBV7-2	TRBJ2-7	NA	CASSFEGGPSDEQYF	TGTGCCAGCAGCTTTGAGGGAGGACCGAGCGACGAGCAGTACTTC
TRBV7-9	TRBJ1-1	TRBD1	CASSLGTGINEAFF	TGTGCCAGCAGCTTAGGGACAGGGATTAATGAAGCTTTCTTT
TRBV14	TRBJ2-1	NA	CASSQDGTGGPYNEQFF	TGTGCCAGCAGCCAAGACGGTACCGGGGGACCCTACAATGAGCAGTTCTTC
TRBV4-3	TRBJ2-2	TRBD2	CASSQDAPPGRDTGELFF	TGCGCCAGCAGCCAAGACGCCCCCCCAGGGAGGGACACCGGGGAGCTGTTTTTT
TRBV28	TRBJ1-5	NA	CASSFLDTDQPQHF	TGTGCCAGCAGTTTTTTGGACACCGATCAGCCCCAGCATTTT
TRBV28	TRBJ1-6	NA	CASRGAWGSPLHF	TGTGCCAGCAGAGGGGCTTGGGGCTCACCCCTCCACTTT
TRBV30	TRBJ1-3	TRBD1	CAWSLQGTGNTIYF	TGTGCCTGGAGTTTACAGGGGACGGGTAACACCATATATTTT
TRBV28	TRBJ1-2	TRBD1	CASSRPQGDGYTF	TGTGCCAGCAGTCGTCCACAGGGGGATGGCTACACCTTC
TRBV28	TRBJ1-2	TRBD1	CASSYRQGHTF	TGTGCCAGCAGCTATAGACAGGGCCACACCTTC
TRBV9	TRBJ2-3	NA	CASNGEASVVTDTQYF	TGTGCCAGCAACGGCGAGGCTAGCGTAGTCACAGATACGCAGTATTTT
TRBV30	TRBJ1-2	NA	CAWSVDAGYGYTF	TGTGCCTGGAGTGTGGACGCGGGCTATGGCTACACCTTC
TRBV19	TRBJ2-7	NA	CASSEVASNYEQYF	TGTGCCAGTAGTGAAGTAGCGTCCAACTACGAGCAGTACTTC
TRBV27	TRBJ2-7	TRBD1	CASSFSDRPFWEQYF	TGTGCCAGCAGTTTCTCGGACAGGCCTTTTTGGGAGCAGTACTTC
TRBV30	TRBJ2-7	NA	CASTRTSYEQYF	TGTGCCTCGACAAGAACATCCTACGAGCAGTACTTC
TRBV28	TRBJ2-7	NA	CASSLGARFNEQYF	TGTGCCAGCAGTTTGGGGGCGCGGTTCAACGAGCAGTACTTC
TRBV1	TRBJ2-3	NA	CTSTWDWWDTQYF	TGCACCAGCACCTGGGACTGGTGGGATACGCAGTATTTT
TRBV5-1	TRBJ2-3	TRBD2	CASRGSGQSTDTQYF	TGCGCCAGCAGGGGTAGCGGGCAAAGCACAGATACGCAGTATTTT
TRBV28	TRBJ2-7	TRBD2	CASSILAGRSYEQYF	TGTGCCAGCAGTATCCTAGCGGGGAGATCCTACGAGCAGTACTTC
TRBV30	TRBJ1-3	NA	CAWSRGSGNTIYF	TGTGCCTGGAGTAGGGGATCTGGAAACACCATATATTTT
TRBV29-1	TRBJ2-3	TRBD2	CSVGGLADGTQYF	TGCAGCGTTGGAGGGCTAGCGGACGGTACGCAGTATTTT